These 8 T cell receptor beta chains were all obtained from the same sample, sequenced in a study of blood T cell repertoires in COVID-19. Only in-frame clones appear in the TCRdb table, and some are missing; sequencing was by immunoSEQ multiplex PCR. Of about 240,000 clones listed, around 83% were seen once; the top ten hold over 7.5%. Sequencing was carried out using peripheral blood. Receptors were obtained from a woman of 80 years or more with acute or convalescent COVID-19.

This clone has a single count. The chain joins TRBV18 to TRBJ1-1; a possible D gene is TRBD1 (5 bases). The V end lost 0 bases, the J end lost 0 bases, and 11 bases lay between the germline ends. Germline V CDR1 and CDR2: KGHSH, LQKENI. The CDR3 is 16 amino acids. This chain's CDR3 is CASSPPAGRLNTEAFF. CDR3 coding DNA: TGTGCCAGCTCACCACCGGCAGGGAGGTTGAACACTGAAGCTTTCTTT.

The rearrangement uses TRBV28 and TRBJ1-5; D ambiguous. V was pared by 3 bases and J by 5 bases, with 11 bases between. The CDR3 totals 14 residues. Germline CDR1 reads MDHEN; CDR2 reads SYDVKM. CDR3 DNA: TGTGCCAGCAGTTTGCGGCAGAGAGATCAGCCCCAGCATTTT. The encoded protein is CASSLRQRDQPQHF. The variable domain in full, with the rest retrieved from reference TRBV28 and TRBJ1-5, is DVKVTQSSRYLVKRTGEKVFLECVQDMDHENMFWYRQDPGLGLRLIYFSYDVKMKEKGDIPEGYSVSREKKERFSLILESASTNQTSMYLCASSLRQRDQPQHFGDGTRLSIL.

The V and J genes are TRBV5-1 and TRBJ2-2, with D perhaps matching TRBD2 (6 bases). V was clipped by 0 bases and J by 4 bases, with 10 bases between them. CDR1 SGHRS and CDR2 YFSETQ come from the germline V gene. This CDR3 is built from 15 residues. The CDR3 bases are TGCGCCAGCAGCTTGGAAGGCGGGGCCACCGGGGAGCTGTTTTTT. Protein sequence: CASSLEGGATGELFF.

The rearrangement uses TRBV7-9 and TRBJ2-2; perhaps TRBD1 as D (6 bases). This CDR3 comprises 17 residues. The germline gives CDR1 SEHNR, CDR2 FQNEAQ (reference sequence). V lost 2 bases and J 4 bases, leaving 17 bases between the germline ends. Written as DNA, the CDR3 is TGTGCCAGCAGCTTAACCGGCAGGGGAGTGGGCACCGGGGAGCTGTTTTTT. The encoded protein is CASSLTGRGVGTGELFF.

This rearrangement joins TRBV19 to TRBJ2-7, with TRBD1 identical over 8 bases. Germline V gene data show CDR1 as LNHDA and CDR2 as SQIVND (reference sequence). There are 16 residues in the CDR3. V was clipped by 6 bases and J by 1 base; unmatched bases: 11. CDR3 in DNA: TGTGCCAGTAGCATCACGACAGGGGTGACGTCCTACGAGCAGTACTTC. It codes for CASSITTGVTSYEQYF.

The genes are TRBV14 and TRBJ1-5, with D perhaps TRBD1 (6 bases). The germline V gene has CDR1 SGHDN and CDR2 FVKESK. The V end was cut by 1 base, the J end by 7 bases, with 14 bases between. CDR3 length equals 15 residues. CDR3 loop: CASSQGRGGEQPQHF. CDR3 bases: TGTGCCAGCAGCCAAGGGCGGGGGGGCGAACAGCCCCAGCATTTT.

This chain uses TRBV12-5 with TRBJ2-7, with 8 positions matching TRBD1. The V gene end was trimmed by 6 bases and the J gene end by 3 bases; junction bases not matched to a gene: 10. This CDR3 spans 15 amino acids. Looked up from germline, CDR1 is LGHNT and CDR2 is FRNRAP. In DNA, the CDR3 is TGTGCTAGTGGCCCGGCCGGGACAGGATACTACGAGCAGTACTTC. It specifies CASGPAGTGYYEQYF. The full variable domain, with the rest looked up from reference TRBV12-5 and TRBJ2-7, is DARVTQTPRHKVTEMGQEVTMRCQPILGHNTVFWYRQTMMQGLELLAYFRNRAPLDDSGMPKDRFSAEMPDATLATLKIQPSEPRDSAVYFCASGPAGTGYYEQYFGPGTRLTVT.

This sequence joins TRBV5-4 and TRBJ1-2; tentative D call: TRBD1 (5 bases). Germline values: CDR1 SGHNT, CDR2 YYREEE (reference sequence). The CDR3 has 14 residues. V was shortened by 4 bases and J by 8 bases, with 18 bases between the two germline ends. This chain's CDR3 is CASSPQAVGGGYTF. CDR3 nucleotides: TGTGCCAGCAGCCCACAGGCCGTCGGGGGGGGCTACACCTTC.